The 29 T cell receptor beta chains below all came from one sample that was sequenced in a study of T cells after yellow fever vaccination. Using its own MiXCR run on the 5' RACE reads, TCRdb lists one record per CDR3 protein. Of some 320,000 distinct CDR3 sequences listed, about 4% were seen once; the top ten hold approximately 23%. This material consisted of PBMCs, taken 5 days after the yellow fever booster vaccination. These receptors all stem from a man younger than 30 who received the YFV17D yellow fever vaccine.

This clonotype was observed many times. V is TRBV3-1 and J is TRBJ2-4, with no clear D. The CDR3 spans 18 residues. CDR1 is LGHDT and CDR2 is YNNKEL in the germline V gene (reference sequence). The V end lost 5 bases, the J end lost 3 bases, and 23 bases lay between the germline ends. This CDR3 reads CASSAPSRRHQVKNIQYF. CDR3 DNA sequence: TGTGCCAGCAGCGCTCCTTCCCGTCGCCATCAGGTCAAAAACATTCAGTACTTC.

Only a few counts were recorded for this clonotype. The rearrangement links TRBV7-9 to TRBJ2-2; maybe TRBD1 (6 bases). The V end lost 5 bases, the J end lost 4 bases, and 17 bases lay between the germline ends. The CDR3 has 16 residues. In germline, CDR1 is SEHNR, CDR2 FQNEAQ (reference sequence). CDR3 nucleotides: TGTGCCAGCAGCCTTACAGGGTTTTATGGCACCGGGGAGCTGTTTTTT. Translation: CASSLTGFYGTGELFF.

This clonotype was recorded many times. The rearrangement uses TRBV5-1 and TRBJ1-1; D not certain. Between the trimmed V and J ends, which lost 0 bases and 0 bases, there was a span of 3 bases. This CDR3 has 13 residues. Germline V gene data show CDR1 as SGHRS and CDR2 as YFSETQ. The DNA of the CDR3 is TGCGCCAGCAGCTTGGAGGTGAACACTGAAGCTTTCTTT. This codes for CASSLEVNTEAFF.

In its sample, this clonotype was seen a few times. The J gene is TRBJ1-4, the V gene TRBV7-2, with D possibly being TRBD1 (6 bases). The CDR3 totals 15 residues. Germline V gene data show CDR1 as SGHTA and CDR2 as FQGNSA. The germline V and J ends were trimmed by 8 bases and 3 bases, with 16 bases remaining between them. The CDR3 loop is CASSRGGLPNEKLFF. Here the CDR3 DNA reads TGTGCCAGCTCTAGAGGGGGGCTACCTAATGAAAAACTGTTTTTT.

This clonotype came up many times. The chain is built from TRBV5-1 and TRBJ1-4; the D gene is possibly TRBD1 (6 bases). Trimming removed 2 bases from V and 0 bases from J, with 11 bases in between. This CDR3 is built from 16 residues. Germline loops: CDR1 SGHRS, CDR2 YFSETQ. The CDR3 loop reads CASSLARGATNEKLFF. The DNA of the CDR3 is TGCGCCAGCAGCTTAGCCAGGGGAGCAACTAATGAAAAACTGTTTTTT.

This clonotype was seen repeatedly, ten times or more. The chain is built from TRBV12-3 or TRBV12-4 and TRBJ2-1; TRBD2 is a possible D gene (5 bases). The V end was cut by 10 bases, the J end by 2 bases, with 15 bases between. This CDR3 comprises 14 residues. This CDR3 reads CATLRNGAYNEQFF. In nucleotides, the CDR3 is TGTGCCACCTTACGAAACGGGGCCTACAATGAGCAGTTCTTC.

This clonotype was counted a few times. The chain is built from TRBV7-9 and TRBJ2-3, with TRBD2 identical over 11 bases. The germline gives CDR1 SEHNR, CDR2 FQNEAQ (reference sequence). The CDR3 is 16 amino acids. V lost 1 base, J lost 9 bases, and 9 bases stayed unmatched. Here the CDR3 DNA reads TGTGCCAGCAGCTTAGGAACTAGCGGGGGTTGGCGGACGCAGTATTTT. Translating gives CASSLGTSGGWRTQYF.

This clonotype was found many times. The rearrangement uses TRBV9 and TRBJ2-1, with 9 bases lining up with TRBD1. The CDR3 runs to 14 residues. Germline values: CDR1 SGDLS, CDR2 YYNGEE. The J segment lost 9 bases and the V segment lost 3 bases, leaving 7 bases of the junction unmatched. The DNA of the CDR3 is TGTGCCAGCAGCGCCCGGGACAGGGTCGGTGAGCAGTTCTTC. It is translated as CASSARDRVGEQFF.

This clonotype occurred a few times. CDR3 nucleotide sequence: TGTGCCAGCAGCCGCATTACGGATGAGCAGTTCTTC. Encoded protein: CASSRITDEQFF. This chain connects TRBV7-2 to TRBJ2-1; D unresolved. Germline V gene lookup returns CDR1 SGHTA and CDR2 FQGNSA. Trimming took off 5 bases at V and 8 bases at J, with 10 bases between the two ends. This CDR3 has 12 amino acids.

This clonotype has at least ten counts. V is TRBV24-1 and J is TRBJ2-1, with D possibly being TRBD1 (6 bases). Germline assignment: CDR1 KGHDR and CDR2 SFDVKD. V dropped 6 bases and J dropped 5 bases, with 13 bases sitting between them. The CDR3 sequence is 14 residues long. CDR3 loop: CATSLDRMDNEQFF. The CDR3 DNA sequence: TGTGCCACCAGTTTAGACAGGATGGACAATGAGCAGTTCTTC.

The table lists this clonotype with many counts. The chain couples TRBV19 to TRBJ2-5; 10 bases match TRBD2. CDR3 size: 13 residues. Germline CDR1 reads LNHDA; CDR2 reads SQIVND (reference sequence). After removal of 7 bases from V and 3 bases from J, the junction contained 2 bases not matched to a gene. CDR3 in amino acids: CASTGLAEETQYF. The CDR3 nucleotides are TGTGCCAGTACCGGACTAGCGGAAGAGACCCAGTACTTC.

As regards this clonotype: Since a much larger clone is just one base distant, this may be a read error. The CDR3: CASSPPVANVLTF. CDR3 nucleotide sequence: TGCGCCAGCAGCCCGCCGGTGGCCAACGTCCTGACTTTC. This chain connects TRBV4-1 to TRBJ2-6, with D uncertain. CDR3 length: 13 residues. Germline V lookup: CDR1 MGHRA, CDR2 YSYEKL. V dropped 4 bases and J dropped 6 bases, with 7 bases sitting between them.

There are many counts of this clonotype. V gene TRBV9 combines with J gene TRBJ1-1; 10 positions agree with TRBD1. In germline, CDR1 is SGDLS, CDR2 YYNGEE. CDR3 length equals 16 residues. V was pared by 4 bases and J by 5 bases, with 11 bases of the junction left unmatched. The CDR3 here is CASSTGTGAKITEAFF. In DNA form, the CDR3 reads TGTGCCAGCAGCACCGGGACAGGGGCGAAGATTACTGAAGCTTTCTTT.

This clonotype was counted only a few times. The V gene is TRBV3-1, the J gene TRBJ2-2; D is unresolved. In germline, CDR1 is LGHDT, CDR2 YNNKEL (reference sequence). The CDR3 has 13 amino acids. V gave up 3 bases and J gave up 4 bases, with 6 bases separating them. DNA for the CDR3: TGTGCCAGCAGCCAGGGAATCACCGGGGAGCTGTTTTTT. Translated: CASSQGITGELFF.

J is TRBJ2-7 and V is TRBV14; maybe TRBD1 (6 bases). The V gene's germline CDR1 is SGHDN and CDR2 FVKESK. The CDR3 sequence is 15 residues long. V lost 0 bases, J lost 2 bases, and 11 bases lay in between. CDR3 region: CASSQDTWTAYEQYF. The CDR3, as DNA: TGTGCCAGCAGCCAAGATACATGGACAGCCTACGAGCAGTACTTC.

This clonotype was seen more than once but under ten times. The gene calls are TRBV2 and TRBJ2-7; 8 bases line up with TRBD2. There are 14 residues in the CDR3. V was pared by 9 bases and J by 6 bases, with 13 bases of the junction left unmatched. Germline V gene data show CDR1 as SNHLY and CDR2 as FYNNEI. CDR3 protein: CASRPGLERLEQYF. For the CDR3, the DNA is TGTGCCAGTCGACCGGGACTAGAGAGGCTCGAGCAGTACTTC.

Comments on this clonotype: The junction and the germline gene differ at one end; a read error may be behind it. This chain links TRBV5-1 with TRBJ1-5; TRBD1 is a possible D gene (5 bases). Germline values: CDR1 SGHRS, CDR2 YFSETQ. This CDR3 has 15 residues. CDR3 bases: TGCGCCAGCAGATTGGACATTCTGCCCAATCAGCCCCAGCATTTT. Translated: CASRLDILPNQPQHF.

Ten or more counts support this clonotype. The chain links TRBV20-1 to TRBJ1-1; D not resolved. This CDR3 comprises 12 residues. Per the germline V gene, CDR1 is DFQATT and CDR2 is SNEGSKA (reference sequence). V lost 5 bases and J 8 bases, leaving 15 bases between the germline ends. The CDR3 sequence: CSAGRAETEAFF. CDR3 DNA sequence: TGCAGTGCTGGGCGGGCGGAAACCGAAGCTTTCTTT.

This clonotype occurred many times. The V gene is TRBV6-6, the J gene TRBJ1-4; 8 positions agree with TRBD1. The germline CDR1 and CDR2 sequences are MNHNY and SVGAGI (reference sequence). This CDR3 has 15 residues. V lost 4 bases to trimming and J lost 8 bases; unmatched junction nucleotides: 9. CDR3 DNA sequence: TGTGCCAGCAGTTCCTATGACAGGGGAAGCGAAAAACTGTTTTTT. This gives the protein CASSSYDRGSEKLFF.

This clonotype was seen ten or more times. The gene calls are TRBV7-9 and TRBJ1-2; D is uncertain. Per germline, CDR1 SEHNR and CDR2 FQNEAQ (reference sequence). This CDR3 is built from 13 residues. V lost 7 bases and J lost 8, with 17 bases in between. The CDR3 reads CASTLAGAEGYTF. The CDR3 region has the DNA TGTGCCAGCACTCTAGCGGGAGCTGAAGGCTACACCTTC.

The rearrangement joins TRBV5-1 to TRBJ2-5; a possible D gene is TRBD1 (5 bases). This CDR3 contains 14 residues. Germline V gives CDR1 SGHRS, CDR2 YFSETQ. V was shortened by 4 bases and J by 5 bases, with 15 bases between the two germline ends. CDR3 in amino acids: CASSHSGFAETQYF. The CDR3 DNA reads TGCGCCAGCAGCCATTCAGGGTTTGCGGAGACCCAGTACTTC.

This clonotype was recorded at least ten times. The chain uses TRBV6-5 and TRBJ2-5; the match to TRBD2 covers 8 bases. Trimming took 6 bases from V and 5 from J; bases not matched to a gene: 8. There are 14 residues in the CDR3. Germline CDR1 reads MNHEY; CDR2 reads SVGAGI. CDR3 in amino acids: CASSRLGGVETQYF. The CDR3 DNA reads TGTGCCAGCAGCCGACTCGGGGGGGTTGAGACCCAGTACTTC.

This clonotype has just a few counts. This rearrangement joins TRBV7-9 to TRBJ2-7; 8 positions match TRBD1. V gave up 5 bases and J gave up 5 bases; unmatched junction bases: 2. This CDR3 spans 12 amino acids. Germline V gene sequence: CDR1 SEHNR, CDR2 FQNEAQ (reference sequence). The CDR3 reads CASSQDRDEQYF. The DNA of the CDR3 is TGTGCCAGCAGCCAGGACAGGGACGAGCAGTACTTC.

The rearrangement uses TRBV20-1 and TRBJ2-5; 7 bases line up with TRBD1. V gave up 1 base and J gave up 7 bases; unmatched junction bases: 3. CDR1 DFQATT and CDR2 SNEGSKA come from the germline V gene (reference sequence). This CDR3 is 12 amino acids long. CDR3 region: CSARAGGRTQYF. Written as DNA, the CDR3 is TGCAGTGCTAGAGCAGGGGGAAGGACCCAGTACTTC.

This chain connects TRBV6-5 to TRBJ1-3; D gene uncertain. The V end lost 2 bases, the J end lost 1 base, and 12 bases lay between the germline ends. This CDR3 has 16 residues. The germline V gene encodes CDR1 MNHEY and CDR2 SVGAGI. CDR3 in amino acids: CASSYDSWVSGNTIYF. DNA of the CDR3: TGTGCCAGCAGTTACGACTCATGGGTTTCTGGAAACACCATATATTTT.

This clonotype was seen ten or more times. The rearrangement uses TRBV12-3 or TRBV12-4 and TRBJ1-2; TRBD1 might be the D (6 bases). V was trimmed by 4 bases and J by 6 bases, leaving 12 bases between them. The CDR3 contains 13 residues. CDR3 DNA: TGTGCCAGCAGTTGGGGGGACAACCATGGCTACACCTTC. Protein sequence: CASSWGDNHGYTF.

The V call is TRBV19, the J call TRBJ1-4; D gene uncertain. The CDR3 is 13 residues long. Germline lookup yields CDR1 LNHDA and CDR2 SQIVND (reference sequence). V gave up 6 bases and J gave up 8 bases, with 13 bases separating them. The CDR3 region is CASSLTRREKLFF. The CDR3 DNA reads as TGTGCCAGTAGCTTGACGCGGCGGGAAAAACTGTTTTTT.

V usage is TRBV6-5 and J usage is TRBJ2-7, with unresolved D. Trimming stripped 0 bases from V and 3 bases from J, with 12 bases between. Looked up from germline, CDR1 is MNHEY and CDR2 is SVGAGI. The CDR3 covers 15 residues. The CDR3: CASSYSSPVSYEQYF. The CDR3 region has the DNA TGTGCCAGCAGTTACTCGAGTCCAGTGAGCTACGAGCAGTACTTC.

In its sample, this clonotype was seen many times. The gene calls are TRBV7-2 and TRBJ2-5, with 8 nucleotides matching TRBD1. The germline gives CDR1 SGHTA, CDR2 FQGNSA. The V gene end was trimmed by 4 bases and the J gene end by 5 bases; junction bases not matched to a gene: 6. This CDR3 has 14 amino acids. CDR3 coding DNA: TGTGCCAGCAGCTCCCTGGACAGGGCCGAGACCCAGTACTTC. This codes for CASSSLDRAETQYF.